This T cell receptor (beta chain) was captured by sequencing in a study of shared clonotypes between healthy human individuals. Germline CDR1 LGHNA, CDR2 YNFKEQ. CDR3 length: 15 amino acids. V gave up 0 bases and J gave up 8 bases; unmatched junction bases: 7. This clone was detected once. Deep-level settings were used for running the assay. DNA at 150 to 250 ng, tens of thousands of T cell genomes, went into sorted-subset replicate PCRs. This table comes from immunoSEQ multiplex PCR, and its TCRdb copy is limited to in-frame clones, with some not included. The sample has around 1.1 million clones, roughly 80% seen once; the top ten hold roughly 0.82%.

This chain links TRBV4-2 with TRBJ1-2; the match to TRBD1 covers 9 bases. Sequenced sample: memory CD4+ T cells from PBMCs. Subset defined: CD45RA-negative fraction. This TCR derives from a man between 18 and 35 years old in good health. Some clones in this sample may be carry-over from other donors' samples. The DNA of the CDR3 is TGTGCCAGCAGCCAAGAAAGGCGGACAGGGGCCGGCTACACCTTC. Translating gives CASSQERRTGAGYTF.